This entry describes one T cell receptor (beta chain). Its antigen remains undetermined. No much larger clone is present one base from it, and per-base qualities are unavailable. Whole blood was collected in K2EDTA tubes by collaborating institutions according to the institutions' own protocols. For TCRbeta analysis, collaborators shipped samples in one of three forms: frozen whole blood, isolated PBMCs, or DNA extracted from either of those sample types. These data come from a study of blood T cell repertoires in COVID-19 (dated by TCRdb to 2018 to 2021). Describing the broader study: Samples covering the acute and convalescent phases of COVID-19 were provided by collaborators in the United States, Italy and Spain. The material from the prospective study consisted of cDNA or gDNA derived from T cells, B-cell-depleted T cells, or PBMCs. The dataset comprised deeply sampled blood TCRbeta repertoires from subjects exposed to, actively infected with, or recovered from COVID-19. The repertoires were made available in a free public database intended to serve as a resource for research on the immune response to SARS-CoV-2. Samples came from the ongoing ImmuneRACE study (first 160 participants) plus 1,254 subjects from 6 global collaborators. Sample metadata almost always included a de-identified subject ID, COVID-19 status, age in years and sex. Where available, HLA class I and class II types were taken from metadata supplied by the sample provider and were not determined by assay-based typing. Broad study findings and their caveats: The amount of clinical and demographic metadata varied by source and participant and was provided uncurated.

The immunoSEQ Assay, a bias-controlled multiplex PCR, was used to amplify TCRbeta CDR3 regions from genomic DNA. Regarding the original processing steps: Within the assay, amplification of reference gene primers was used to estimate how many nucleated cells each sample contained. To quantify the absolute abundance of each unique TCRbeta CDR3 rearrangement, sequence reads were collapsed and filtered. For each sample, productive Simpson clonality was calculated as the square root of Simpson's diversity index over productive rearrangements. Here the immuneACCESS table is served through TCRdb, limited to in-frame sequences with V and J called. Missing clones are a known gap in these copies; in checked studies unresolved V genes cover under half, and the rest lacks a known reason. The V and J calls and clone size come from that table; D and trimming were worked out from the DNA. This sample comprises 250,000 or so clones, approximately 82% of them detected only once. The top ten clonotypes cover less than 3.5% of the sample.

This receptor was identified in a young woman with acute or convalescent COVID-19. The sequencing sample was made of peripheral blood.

The DNA reads TGCGCCAGCAGCCAAGCGCATAGGGGGACTAGCGGGAGTATTGGCTACGAGCAGTACTTC. The translation is CASSQAHRGTSGSIGYEQYF. Recombination connected TRBV4-1 to TRBJ2-7; 14 of the junction bases match TRBD2. V and J are trimmed by 1 base and 3 bases, and the gene matches miss 14 bases of the junction. The CDR3 numbers 20 residues from cysteine through phenylalanine. Solely the CDR3 DNA is kept, with 60 bases framed from the first base. For CDR1 and CDR2, the germline V gene lists MGHRA and YSYEKL.